Sequencing of this TCR beta chain was carried out in a study of T cell responses to AZD1222 COVID-19 vaccine. Some clones are missing from TCRdb's copy, which holds only in-frame ones; the method was immunoSEQ multiplex PCR. The sample contains around 50,000 clones, about 86% of which appear only once. This clone was recorded once. The CDR3 spans 16 residues. The V end was cut by 8 bases, the J end by 5 bases, with 25 bases between. Per germline, CDR1 SGHAT and CDR2 FQNNGV. Sequenced material: peripheral blood, taken on day 0 of AZD1222 vaccination. The chain carries TRBV11-2 and TRBJ2-7; possible D gene TRBD1, 6 bases. This sequence was found in an adult in good health. CDR3 sequence reads: CASGPFPNRAGHEQYF. DNA for the CDR3: TGTGCCAGCGGCCCGTTTCCTAACAGGGCCGGGCACGAGCAGTACTTC.